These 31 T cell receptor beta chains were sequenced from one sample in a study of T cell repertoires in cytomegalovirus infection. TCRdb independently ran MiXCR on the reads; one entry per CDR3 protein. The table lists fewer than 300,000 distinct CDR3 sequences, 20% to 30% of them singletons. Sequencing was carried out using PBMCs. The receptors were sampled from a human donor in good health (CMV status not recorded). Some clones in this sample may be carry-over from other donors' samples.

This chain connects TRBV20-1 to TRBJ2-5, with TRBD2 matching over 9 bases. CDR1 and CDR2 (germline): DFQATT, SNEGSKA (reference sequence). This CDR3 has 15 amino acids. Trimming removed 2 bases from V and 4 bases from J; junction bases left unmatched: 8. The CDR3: CSARPLAGVGETQYF. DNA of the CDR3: TGCAGTGCTAGACCCTTAGCGGGAGTGGGAGAGACCCAGTACTTC.

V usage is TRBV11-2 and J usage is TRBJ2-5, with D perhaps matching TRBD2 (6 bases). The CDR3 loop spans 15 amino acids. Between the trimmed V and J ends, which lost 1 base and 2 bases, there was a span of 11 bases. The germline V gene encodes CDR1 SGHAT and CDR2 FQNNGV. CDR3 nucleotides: TGTGCCAGCAGCTTAGGAGGAGGGCTACAAGAGACCCAGTACTTC. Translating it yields CASSLGGGLQETQYF. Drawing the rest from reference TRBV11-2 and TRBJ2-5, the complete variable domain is EAGVAQSPRYKIIEKRQSVAFWCNPISGHATLYWYQQILGQGPKLLIQFQNNGVVDDSQLPKDRFSAERLKGVDSTLKIQPAKLEDSAVYLCASSLGGGLQETQYFGPGTRLLVL.

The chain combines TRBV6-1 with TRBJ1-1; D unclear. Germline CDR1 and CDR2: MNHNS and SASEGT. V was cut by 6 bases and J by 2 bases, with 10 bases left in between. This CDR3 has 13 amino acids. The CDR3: CASSQRRNTEAFF. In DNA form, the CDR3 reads TGTGCCAGCAGCCAACGTAGAAACACTGAAGCTTTCTTT.

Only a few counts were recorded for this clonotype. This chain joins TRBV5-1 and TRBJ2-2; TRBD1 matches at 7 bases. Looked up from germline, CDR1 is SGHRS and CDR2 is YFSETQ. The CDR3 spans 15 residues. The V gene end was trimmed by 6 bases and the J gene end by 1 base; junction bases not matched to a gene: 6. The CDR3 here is CASMPGQLNTGELFF. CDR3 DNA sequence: TGCGCCAGCATGCCGGGACAGTTGAACACCGGGGAGCTGTTTTTT.

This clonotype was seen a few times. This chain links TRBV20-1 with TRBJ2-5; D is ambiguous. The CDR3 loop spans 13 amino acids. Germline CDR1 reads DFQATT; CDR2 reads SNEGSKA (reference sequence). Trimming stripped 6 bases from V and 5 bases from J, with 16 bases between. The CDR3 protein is CSARTAARETQYF. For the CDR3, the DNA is TGCAGTGCCCGGACGGCAGCTAGGGAGACCCAGTACTTC.

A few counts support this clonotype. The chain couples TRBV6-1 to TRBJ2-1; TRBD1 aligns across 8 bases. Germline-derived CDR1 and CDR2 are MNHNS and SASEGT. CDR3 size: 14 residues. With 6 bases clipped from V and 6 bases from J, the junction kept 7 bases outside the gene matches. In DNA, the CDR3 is TGTGCCAGCAGACTCAGGGGGCTAAGCAATGAGCAGTTCTTC. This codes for CASRLRGLSNEQFF.

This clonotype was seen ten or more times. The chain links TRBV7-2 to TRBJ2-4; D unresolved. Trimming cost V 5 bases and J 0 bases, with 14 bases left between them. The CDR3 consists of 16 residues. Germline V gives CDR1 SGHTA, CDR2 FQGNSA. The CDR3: CASSHWGSVAKNIQYF. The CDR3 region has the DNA TGTGCCAGCAGCCACTGGGGTTCGGTAGCCAAAAACATTCAGTACTTC.

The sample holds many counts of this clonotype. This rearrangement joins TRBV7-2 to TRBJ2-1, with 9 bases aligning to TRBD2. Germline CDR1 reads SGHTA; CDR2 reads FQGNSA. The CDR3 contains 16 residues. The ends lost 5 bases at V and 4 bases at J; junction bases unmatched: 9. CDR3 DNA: TGTGCCAGCAGCCGGGATGAGCTAGCGGGGTACAATGAGCAGTTCTTC. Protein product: CASSRDELAGYNEQFF. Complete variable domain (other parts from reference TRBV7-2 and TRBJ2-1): GAGVSQSPSNKVTEKGKDVELRCDPISGHTALYWYRQSLGQGLEFLIYFQGNSAPDKSGLPSDRFSAERTGGSVSTLTIQRTQQEDSAVYLCASSRDELAGYNEQFFGPGTRLTVL.

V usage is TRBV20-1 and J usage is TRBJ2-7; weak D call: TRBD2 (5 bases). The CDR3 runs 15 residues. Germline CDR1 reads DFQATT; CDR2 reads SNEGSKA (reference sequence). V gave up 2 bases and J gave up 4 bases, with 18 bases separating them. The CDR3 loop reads CSARSEGGPTYEQYF. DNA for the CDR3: TGCAGTGCTAGATCTGAGGGTGGGCCAACATACGAGCAGTACTTC.

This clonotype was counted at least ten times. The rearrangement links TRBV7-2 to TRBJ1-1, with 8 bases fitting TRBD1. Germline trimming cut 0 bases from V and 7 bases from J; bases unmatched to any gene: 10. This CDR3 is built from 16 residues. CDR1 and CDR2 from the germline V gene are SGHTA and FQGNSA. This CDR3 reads CASSLAPGQAAIEAFF. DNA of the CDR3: TGTGCCAGCAGCTTAGCCCCGGGACAGGCAGCTATTGAAGCTTTCTTT.

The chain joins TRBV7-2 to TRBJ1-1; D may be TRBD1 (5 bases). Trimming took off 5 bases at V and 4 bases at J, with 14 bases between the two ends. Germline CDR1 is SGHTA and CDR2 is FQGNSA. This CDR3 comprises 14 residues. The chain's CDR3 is CASSPSTGGTEAFF. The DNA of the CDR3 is TGTGCCAGCAGCCCGTCGACGGGGGGCACTGAAGCTTTCTTT. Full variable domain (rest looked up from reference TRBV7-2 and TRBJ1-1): GAGVSQSPSNKVTEKGKDVELRCDPISGHTALYWYRQSLGQGLEFLIYFQGNSAPDKSGLPSDRFSAERTGGSVSTLTIQRTQQEDSAVYLCASSPSTGGTEAFFGQGTRLTVV.

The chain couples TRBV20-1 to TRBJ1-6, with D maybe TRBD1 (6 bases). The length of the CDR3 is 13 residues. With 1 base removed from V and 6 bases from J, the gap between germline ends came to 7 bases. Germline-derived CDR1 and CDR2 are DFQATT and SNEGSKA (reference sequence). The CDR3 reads CSARVGANSPLHF. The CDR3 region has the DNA TGCAGTGCTAGAGTGGGGGCTAATTCACCCCTCCACTTT.

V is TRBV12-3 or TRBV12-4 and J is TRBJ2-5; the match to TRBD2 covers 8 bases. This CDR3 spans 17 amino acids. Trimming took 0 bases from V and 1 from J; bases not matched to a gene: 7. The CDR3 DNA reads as TGTGCCAGCAGTTTAGCGAAAATACTAGCGGTCCAAGAGACCCAGTACTTC. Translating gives CASSLAKILAVQETQYF.

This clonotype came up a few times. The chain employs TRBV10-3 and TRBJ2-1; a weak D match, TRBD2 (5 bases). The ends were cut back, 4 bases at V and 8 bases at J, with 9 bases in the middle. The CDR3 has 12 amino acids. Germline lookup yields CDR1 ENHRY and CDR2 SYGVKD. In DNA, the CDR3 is TGTGCCATCAGTGCGGTGAGGGATGAGCAGTTCTTC. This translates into CAISAVRDEQFF.

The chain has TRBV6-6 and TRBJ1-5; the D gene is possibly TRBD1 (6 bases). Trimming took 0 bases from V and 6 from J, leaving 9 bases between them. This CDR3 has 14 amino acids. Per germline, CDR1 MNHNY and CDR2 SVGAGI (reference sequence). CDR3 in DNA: TGTGCCAGCAGTTACTCGGGGGGCGGTCAGCCCCAGCATTTT. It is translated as CASSYSGGGQPQHF.

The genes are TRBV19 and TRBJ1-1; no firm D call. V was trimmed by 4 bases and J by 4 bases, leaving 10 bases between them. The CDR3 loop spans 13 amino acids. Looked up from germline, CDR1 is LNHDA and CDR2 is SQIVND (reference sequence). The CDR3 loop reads CASSTLGPTEAFF. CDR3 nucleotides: TGTGCCAGTAGTACCCTCGGTCCCACTGAAGCTTTCTTT.

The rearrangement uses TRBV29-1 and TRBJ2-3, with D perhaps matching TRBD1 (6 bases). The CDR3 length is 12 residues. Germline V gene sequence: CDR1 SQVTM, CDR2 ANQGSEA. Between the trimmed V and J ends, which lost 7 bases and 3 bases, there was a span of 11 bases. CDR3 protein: CSAHQGTDTQYF. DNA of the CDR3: TGCAGCGCCCACCAGGGGACAGATACGCAGTATTTT.

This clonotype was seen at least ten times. CDR3 DNA sequence: TGTGCCAGCAGCTTAGCGCTGGGGCGGACTGAAGCTTTCTTT. Its translation: CASSLALGRTEAFF. The chain couples TRBV7-2 to TRBJ1-1; maybe TRBD1 (5 bases). The ends were cut back, 0 bases at V and 5 bases at J, with 10 bases in the middle. In germline, CDR1 is SGHTA, CDR2 FQGNSA. The CDR3 is 14 amino acids.

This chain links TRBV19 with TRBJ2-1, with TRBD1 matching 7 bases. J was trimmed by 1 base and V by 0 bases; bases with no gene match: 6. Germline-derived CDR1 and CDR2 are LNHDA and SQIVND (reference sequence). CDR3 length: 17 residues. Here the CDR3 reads CASSIDTFRGSYNEQFF. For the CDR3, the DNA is TGTGCCAGTAGTATAGATACGTTCAGGGGGTCCTACAATGAGCAGTTCTTC.

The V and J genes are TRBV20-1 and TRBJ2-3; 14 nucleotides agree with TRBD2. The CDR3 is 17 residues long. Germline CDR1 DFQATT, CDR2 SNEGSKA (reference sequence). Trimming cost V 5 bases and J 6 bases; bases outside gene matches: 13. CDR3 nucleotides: TGCAGTGCTCCAGACTCAGGACTAGCGGGAGGTTGGGATACGCAGTATTTT. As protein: CSAPDSGLAGGWDTQYF.

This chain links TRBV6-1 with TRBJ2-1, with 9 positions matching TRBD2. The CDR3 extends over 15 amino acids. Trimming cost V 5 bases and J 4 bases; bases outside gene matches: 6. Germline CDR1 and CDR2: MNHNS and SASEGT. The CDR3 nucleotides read TGTGCCAGCAGTTACGTACTAGCGGGTTACAATGAGCAGTTCTTC. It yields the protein CASSYVLAGYNEQFF.

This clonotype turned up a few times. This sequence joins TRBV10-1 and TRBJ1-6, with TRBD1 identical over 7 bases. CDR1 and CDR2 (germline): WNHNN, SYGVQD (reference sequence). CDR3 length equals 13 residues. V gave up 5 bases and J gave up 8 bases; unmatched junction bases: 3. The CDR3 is CASSKQGYSPLHF. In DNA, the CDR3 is TGCGCCAGCAGTAAACAGGGGTATTCACCCCTCCACTTT.

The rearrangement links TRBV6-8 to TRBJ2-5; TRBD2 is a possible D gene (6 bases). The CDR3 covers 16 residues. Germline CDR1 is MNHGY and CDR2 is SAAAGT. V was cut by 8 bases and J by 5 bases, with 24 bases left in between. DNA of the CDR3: TGTGCCAGCTCGCCCCTATCGGGGGAAGTAAGGGAGACCCAGTACTTC. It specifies CASSPLSGEVRETQYF.

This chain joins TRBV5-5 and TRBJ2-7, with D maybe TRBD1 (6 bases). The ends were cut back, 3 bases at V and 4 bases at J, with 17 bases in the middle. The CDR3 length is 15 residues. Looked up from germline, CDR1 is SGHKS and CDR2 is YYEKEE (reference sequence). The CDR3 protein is CASSSRERGGYEQYF. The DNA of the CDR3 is TGTGCCAGCAGCTCCCGCGAACGAGGGGGATACGAGCAGTACTTC.

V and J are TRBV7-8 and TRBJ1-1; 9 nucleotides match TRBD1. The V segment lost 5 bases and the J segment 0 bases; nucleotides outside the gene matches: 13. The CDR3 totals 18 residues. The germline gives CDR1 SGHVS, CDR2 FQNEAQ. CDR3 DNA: TGTGCCAGCAGCCCACGGGTACAGGGGGCCCCTATGAACACTGAAGCTTTCTTT. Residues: CASSPRVQGAPMNTEAFF.

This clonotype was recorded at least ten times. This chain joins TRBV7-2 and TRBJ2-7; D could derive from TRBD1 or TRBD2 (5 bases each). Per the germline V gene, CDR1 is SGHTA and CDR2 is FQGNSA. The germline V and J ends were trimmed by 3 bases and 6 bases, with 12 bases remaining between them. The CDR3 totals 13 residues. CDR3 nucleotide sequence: TGTGCCAGCAGCTTGGGACCTGCTAGCGAGCAGTACGTC. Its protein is CASSLGPASEQYV.

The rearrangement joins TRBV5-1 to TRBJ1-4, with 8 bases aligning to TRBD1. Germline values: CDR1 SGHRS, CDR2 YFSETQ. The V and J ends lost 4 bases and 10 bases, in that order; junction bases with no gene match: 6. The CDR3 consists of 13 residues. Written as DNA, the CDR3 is TGCGCCAGCAGCATAGGACAGGGTGGAAAACTGTTTTTT. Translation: CASSIGQGGKLFF.

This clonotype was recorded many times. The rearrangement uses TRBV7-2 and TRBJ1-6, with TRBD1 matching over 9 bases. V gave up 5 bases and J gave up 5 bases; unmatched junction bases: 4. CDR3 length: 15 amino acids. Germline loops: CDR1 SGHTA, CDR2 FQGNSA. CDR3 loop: CASSLGTGNNSPLHF. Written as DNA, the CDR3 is TGTGCCAGCAGCCTCGGGACAGGGAATAATTCACCCCTCCACTTT.

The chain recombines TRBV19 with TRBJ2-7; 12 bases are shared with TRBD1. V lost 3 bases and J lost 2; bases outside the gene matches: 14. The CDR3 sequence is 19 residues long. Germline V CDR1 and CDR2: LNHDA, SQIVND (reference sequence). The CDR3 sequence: CASSIRPGQGAPRTYEQYF. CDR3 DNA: TGTGCCAGTAGTATTCGACCGGGACAGGGGGCGCCGAGGACCTACGAGCAGTACTTC.

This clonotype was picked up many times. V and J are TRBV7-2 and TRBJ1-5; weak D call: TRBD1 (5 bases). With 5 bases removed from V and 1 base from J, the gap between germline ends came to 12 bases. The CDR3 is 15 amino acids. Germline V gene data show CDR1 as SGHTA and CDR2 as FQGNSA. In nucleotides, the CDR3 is TGTGCCAGCAGCCCTGGGGGAATGAGCAATCAGCCCCAGCATTTT. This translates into CASSPGGMSNQPQHF.

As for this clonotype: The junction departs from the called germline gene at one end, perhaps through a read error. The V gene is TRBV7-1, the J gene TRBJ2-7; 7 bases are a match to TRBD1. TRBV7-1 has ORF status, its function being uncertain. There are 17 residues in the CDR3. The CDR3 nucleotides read TGTGCCAGCAGTTCAGACAGGGTGGATACAGTATTCGGCGAGCAGTACTTC. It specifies CASSSDRVDTVFGEQYF.